This is a list of T cell receptor beta chains from one sample in a study of blood T cell repertoires in COVID-19. Using immunoSEQ multiplex PCR, the repertoire was profiled, and TCRdb retains in-frame clones only, with some absent. The sample lists under 300,000 clones; approximately 90% were seen once. The sequenced sample consisted of peripheral blood. These receptor sequences come from a woman in her thirties or forties with acute or convalescent COVID-19. Both conserved end residues are trimmed from each CDR3. Each record gives: V gene, clone size, CDR3 protein. The listing skips clone size in some rows; elsewhere it reads once, few, many or a size class.

TRBV5-5	-	ASSLSVSSGNTIY
TRBV9	-	ASRTGQGMNSPLH
TRBV28	once	ASSPLSGGAEEGQF
TRBV5-6	-	ASSYFSTGRNYGYT
TRBV5-4	-	ASSLRGGSYNEQF
TRBV19	few	ASSWTGAKYSNQPQH
TRBV6-5	-	ASSRTGTTNEKLF
TRBV2	-	ASSVPGSGGELF
TRBV19	-	ASSMEGAGKNIQY
TRBV9	-	ASSVASGVDGYT
TRBV5-1	-	ASSLYSGNTGELF
TRBV5-1	-	ASSSTGGKQPQH
TRBV10-1	-	ASSESHRGKLF
TRBV4-1	-	ASSQAGGRNTEAF
TRBV11-2	-	ASSPQGRMNTEAF
TRBV3-1/TRBV3-2	-	ASSQVSGGNYGYT
TRBV24-1	few	ATSTGDSNQPQH
TRBV25-1	-	ASQSRRDSREGYT
TRBV18	-	ASSMLAEETQY
TRBV6-6	-	ASTEEVLPNTEAF
TRBV4-1	-	ASSQGGRGVGELF
TRBV4-1	-	ASSQAGGRGQETQY
TRBV7-2	-	ASSSTPGGASYNEQF
TRBV18	-	ASSPGTGARSYGYT
TRBV5-1	-	ASSPGSWYEQF
TRBV5-6	once	ASSFGGEVGGGKYNEQF
TRBV2	-	ASSEGTSGALILGDTQY
TRBV27	-	ASSPTLVGARSYT
TRBV24-1	-	ATAGVGNEQF
TRBV10-2	-	ASLSGLSEAF
TRBV5-8	-	ASRPGYNSPLH
TRBV2	-	ASSEIGQGANKNIQY
TRBV5-1	-	ASSSPGNHY
TRBV10-3	-	AITGQGAEAF
TRBV19	-	ASSIQSFSDQPQH
TRBV10-1	-	ASSEVRDREEAF
TRBV9	-	ASSVVAGVGHEQF
TRBV7-9	-	ASSPRDRGDPNYGYT
TRBV5-6	-	ASRILAGETQY
TRBV12-3/TRBV12-4	once	ASSRTGGNTIY
TRBV9	-	ASSVEPSSGVSTDTQY